A selection of T cell receptor beta chains follows, all from one sample in a study of blood T cells in healthy people across ages. TCRdb fed the 5' RACE reads into MiXCR, producing one record per CDR3 protein. The sample has hundreds of thousands of distinct CDR3 sequences, around 24% seen once. The same specimen was also included in a second study, on T cells of mothers and their children.

The sequencing sample was made of blood. The source is a boy aged 5-17 years in good health. The conserved cysteine and the conserved F or W are not part of the CDR3 here.

J gene	V gene	CDR3 protein
TRBJ2-3	TRBV20-1	SAPSRDGSYTQY
TRBJ2-1	TRBV9	ASSVGLRRSYNEQF
TRBJ1-4	TRBV28	ASSSPGQGNFNEKLF
TRBJ1-2	TRBV2	ASSEARVTLSGGYT
TRBJ2-6	TRBV7-2	ASSLIGLYSGANVPT
.	TRBV6-5	ASSYGGNEQY
TRBJ2-4	TRBV28	ASSSLAENIQY
TRBJ2-7	TRBV7-8	ASSPNAGGGYEQY
.	TRBV7-9	ASSLADRRDYEQY
TRBJ1-1	TRBV4-3	ASSPRTGDLNTEAF
TRBJ2-3	TRBV27	ASSLGQKWDTQY
TRBJ2-7	TRBV7-8	ASSLVGGSSTHEQY